The next 21 T cell receptor beta chains were all read from a single sample in a study of PD-L1 blockade in urothelial cancer. Assay: immunoSEQ multiplex PCR; the TCRdb copy retains only in-frame clones and omits some. The profile shows around 30,000 clones, roughly 84% of them singletons. The material sequenced was PBMCs, taken around atezolizumab (anti-PD-L1) treatment. The receptors here all came from a man aged 55 to 70 with urothelial cancer.

This clone was seen only once. The chain is built from TRBV6-4 and TRBJ1-2; weak D call: TRBD1 (6 bases). Germline assignment: CDR1 MRHNA and CDR2 SNTAGT. V was cut by 3 bases and J by 6 bases, with 14 bases left in between. The CDR3 runs to 14 residues. The CDR3 sequence is CASSDKGVRNGYTF. CDR3 in DNA: TGTGCCAGCAGTGATAAGGGGGTTCGAAATGGCTACACCTTC.

This clone turned up a few times. The chain couples TRBV9 to TRBJ2-3; the D gene is possibly TRBD2 (6 bases). Trimming left V 4 bases short and J 8 bases short, with 23 bases between. The CDR3 has 16 amino acids. Germline CDR1 reads SGDLS; CDR2 reads YYNGEE. CDR3: CASSLRDWVGGGTQYF. In DNA form, the CDR3 reads TGTGCCAGCAGCCTTAGGGACTGGGTCGGGGGTGGTACGCAGTATTTT.

The chain recombines TRBV5-4 with TRBJ2-7; 7 positions match TRBD2. V trimming: 4 bases; J trimming: 5 bases; junction bases outside the gene matches: 9. From germline, CDR1 is SGHNT and CDR2 YYREEE (reference sequence). This CDR3 has 14 residues. In DNA form, the CDR3 reads TGTGCCAGCAGCGCGAACTGGGGGGGGAACGAGCAGTACTTC. Its protein is CASSANWGGNEQYF. Drawing the rest from reference TRBV5-4 and TRBJ2-7, the complete variable domain is ETGVTQSPTHLIKTRGQQVTLRCSSQSGHNTVSWYQQALGQGPQFIFQYYREEENGRGNFPPRFSGLQFPNYSSELNVNALELDDSALYLCASSANWGGNEQYFGPGTRLTVT.

This clone was recorded many times. The chain links TRBV4-3 to TRBJ1-1; tentative D call: TRBD1 (5 bases). Trimming took 0 bases from V and 4 from J, leaving 12 bases between them. The CDR3 has 15 residues. The germline V gene has CDR1 LGHNA and CDR2 YSLEER. CDR3 sequence (DNA): TGCGCCAGCAGCCAAGATCGGGTAGGGGCCACTGAAGCTTTCTTT. Translated, it gives CASSQDRVGATEAFF.

J is TRBJ2-3 and V is TRBV9, with TRBD1 matching 11 bases. Germline V gene sequence: CDR1 SGDLS, CDR2 YYNGEE. J was trimmed by 3 bases and V by 2 bases; bases with no gene match: 8. CDR3 size: 17 residues. The CDR3 here is CASSVGTGGARTDTQYF. The DNA for the CDR3 is TGTGCCAGCAGCGTTGGGACAGGGGGGGCCCGGACAGATACGCAGTATTTT.

CDR3 in amino acids: CASSVTASDYNEQFF. In DNA form, the CDR3 reads TGTGCCAGCAGTGTAACGGCTAGCGATTACAATGAGCAGTTCTTC. The V and J genes are TRBV6-4 and TRBJ2-1; a possible D gene is TRBD2 (6 bases). The CDR3 totals 15 residues. V was clipped by 4 bases and J by 4 bases, with 14 bases between them. The V gene's germline CDR1 is MRHNA and CDR2 SNTAGT.

The chain employs TRBV12-5 and TRBJ1-2; 7 bases match TRBD1. Germline CDR1 and CDR2: LGHNT and FRNRAP. The CDR3 is 14 amino acids. The ends lost 3 bases at V and 4 bases at J; junction bases unmatched: 5. This CDR3 reads CASGLGGKIYGYTF. For the CDR3, the DNA is TGTGCTAGTGGTTTAGGGGGCAAAATCTATGGCTACACCTTC.

The V gene is TRBV4-2, the J gene TRBJ1-2; possibly TRBD1 for D (6 bases). The CDR3 extends over 15 amino acids. Germline V CDR1 and CDR2: LGHNA, YNFKEQ. With 1 base removed from V and 4 bases from J, the gap between germline ends came to 13 bases. The CDR3 nucleotides read TGTGCCAGCAGCCAAGTTACAGGGACGAGCTATGGCTACACCTTC. This encodes CASSQVTGTSYGYTF.

This chain connects TRBV30 to TRBJ1-6, with 7 bases matching TRBD1. This CDR3 is built from 15 residues. V gave up 2 bases and J gave up 6 bases; unmatched junction bases: 7. Germline V gene lookup returns CDR1 GTSNPN and CDR2 SVGIG (reference sequence). CDR3 DNA sequence: TGTGCCTGGAGTACTCGACAGGGCCGTAATTCACCCCTCCACTTT. This encodes CAWSTRQGRNSPLHF.

The CDR3 reads CAWSLQRYGYTF. The CDR3, as DNA: TGTGCCTGGAGTTTACAAAGATATGGCTACACCTTC. The V call is TRBV30, the J call TRBJ1-2; D is unclear. CDR1 is GTSNPN and CDR2 is SVGIG in the germline V gene (reference sequence). The CDR3 loop spans 12 amino acids. Trimming removed 2 bases at V and 5 bases at J, with 9 bases between.

The V call is TRBV7-9, the J call TRBJ2-7, with TRBD1 as a possible D gene (5 bases). V was trimmed by 3 bases and J by 7 bases, leaving 10 bases between them. The germline gives CDR1 SEHNR, CDR2 FQNEAQ (reference sequence). The CDR3 contains 12 residues. The CDR3 DNA reads TGTGCCAGCAGCTTGGCAGGGCGGGAGCAGTACTTC. This gives the protein CASSLAGREQYF.

The chain couples TRBV11-2 to TRBJ2-2; perhaps TRBD1 as D (6 bases). CDR1 is SGHAT and CDR2 is FQNNGV in the germline V gene. The CDR3 length is 15 residues. With 2 bases removed from V and 4 bases from J, the gap between germline ends came to 11 bases. The CDR3 region is CASSLTGPGTGELFF. The CDR3 DNA is TGTGCCAGCAGCTTAACAGGGCCCGGCACCGGGGAGCTGTTTTTT.

The gene calls are TRBV19 and TRBJ2-5; perhaps TRBD2 as D (5 bases). The V and J ends lost 4 bases and 1 base respectively, with 10 bases between them. The CDR3 totals 14 residues. The V gene's germline CDR1 is LNHDA and CDR2 SQIVND (reference sequence). CDR3 sequence (DNA): TGTGCCAGTAGTACCCAAGGAGGCCAAGAGACCCAGTACTTC. This encodes CASSTQGGQETQYF.

The chain is built from TRBV11-2 and TRBJ2-7; no clear D gene. Germline CDR1 reads SGHAT; CDR2 reads FQNNGV. Trimming took off 3 bases at V and 7 bases at J, with 25 bases between the two ends. The CDR3 totals 17 residues. CDR3 DNA: TGTGCCAGCAGCTTTCCGGAAGGAGCAGCAGTCGTAAGGGAGCAGTACTTC. Protein sequence: CASSFPEGAAVVREQYF.

The chain uses TRBV6-5 and TRBJ1-2; 11 bases are a match to TRBD1. The trim removed 4 bases at V and 7 bases at J, leaving 11 bases unmatched. The CDR3 totals 16 residues. Per germline, CDR1 MNHEY and CDR2 SVGAGI. The CDR3 DNA is TGTGCCAGCAGTTTAACGGCCGGGACAGGGGGTGGTGGCTACACCTTC. Its protein is CASSLTAGTGGGGYTF.

The chain carries TRBV7-9 and TRBJ1-1; D might be TRBD1 (5 bases). The CDR3 length is 15 residues. The V end was cut by 3 bases, the J end by 3 bases, with 14 bases between. CDR1 is SEHNR, CDR2 FQNEAQ, per germline (reference sequence). CDR3: CASSFQQGSYTEAFF. Written as DNA, the CDR3 is TGTGCCAGCAGCTTTCAGCAGGGATCGTACACTGAAGCTTTCTTT.

The chain uses TRBV18 and TRBJ1-1; D perhaps matches TRBD1 (5 bases). Germline V gives CDR1 KGHSH, CDR2 LQKENI. The V end lost 8 bases, the J end lost 0 bases, and 13 bases lay between the germline ends. The CDR3 is made up of 14 amino acids. The CDR3 loop reads CASTPRQMNTEAFF. In DNA form, the CDR3 reads TGTGCCAGCACCCCTCGACAGATGAACACTGAAGCTTTCTTT. The full variable domain, its missing parts supplied by reference TRBV18 and TRBJ1-1, is NAGVMQNPRHLVRRRGQEARLRCSPMKGHSHVYWYRQLPEEGLKFMVYLQKENIIDESGMPKERFSAEFPKEGPSILRIQQVVRGDSAAYFCASTPRQMNTEAFFGQGTRLTVV.

The chain recombines TRBV27 with TRBJ2-3; 9 bases match TRBD2. The CDR3 length is 16 residues. V dropped 2 bases and J dropped 5; count of bases not matched to a gene: 8. Germline assignment: CDR1 MNHEY and CDR2 SMNVEV (reference sequence). CDR3 protein: CASSLVMRGGRDTQYF. CDR3 nucleotides: TGTGCCAGCAGTTTAGTGATGCGGGGGGGCCGAGATACGCAGTATTTT.

In its sample, this clone was seen a few times. J is TRBJ1-2 and V is TRBV4-1, with D possibly matching TRBD1 (6 bases). The ends were cut back, 2 bases at V and 3 bases at J, with 13 bases in the middle. Looked up from germline, CDR1 is MGHRA and CDR2 is YSYEKL. The CDR3 is 15 residues long. CDR3 loop: CASSQPRDKHYGYTF. The CDR3 nucleotides read TGCGCCAGCAGCCAACCTCGGGACAAGCACTATGGCTACACCTTC.

The chain recombines TRBV27 with TRBJ1-2; unclear D gene. Germline assignment: CDR1 MNHEY and CDR2 SMNVEV (reference sequence). CDR3 length: 13 amino acids. Deletions cut 2 bases from V and 0 bases from J, with 4 bases between. CDR3 amino acids: CASSLIANYGYTF. CDR3 in DNA: TGTGCCAGCAGTTTAATCGCTAACTATGGCTACACCTTC.

V gene TRBV19 combines with J gene TRBJ1-5; maybe TRBD1 (5 bases). This CDR3 spans 13 amino acids. Germline V gene lookup returns CDR1 LNHDA and CDR2 SQIVND (reference sequence). V lost 6 bases, J lost 4 bases, and 10 bases lay in between. The CDR3, as DNA: TGTGCCAGTAGATTGACAGATAATCAGCCCCAGCATTTT. It yields the protein CASRLTDNQPQHF.